This T cell receptor beta chain emerged from a study of technical replicates of blood from several donors. Sequencing was performed with immunoSEQ multiplex PCR; in TCRdb, only in-frame clones are kept and a portion is missing. This sample has fewer than 85,000 clones, with around 94% found just once. This CDR3 has 17 amino acids. Germline CDR1 and CDR2: MDHEN and SYDVKM. Between the trimmed V and J ends, which lost 8 bases and 0 bases, there was a span of 20 bases. The sequence was obtained from a human donor in good health. V gene TRBV28 combines with J gene TRBJ1-5; D gene ambiguous. What was sequenced was T cells isolated from PBMCs. CDR3 DNA sequence: TGTGCCAGCCATTACCGTACGGGAGTTTATAGCAATCAGCCCCAGCATTTT. It translates to CASHYRTGVYSNQPQHF.